This TCR beta chain was identified in a study of Graves' ophthalmopathy and Graves' hyperthyroidism. Study observations and caveats: The study's model predicted ophthalmopathy progression at about 68% sensitivity and 72% to 75% specificity.

Researchers took RNA transcripts and amplified TCR beta CDR3 regions from them. The authors performed first-round RT-PCR with HTBI primers and then a second-round multiplex PCR. MiXCR was run by TCRdb on the multiplex PCR reads, yielding one entry per CDR3 protein. The sample has almost 400,000 distinct CDR3 sequences; 18% are singletons. This clonotype has ten or more counts. The antigen is not known. Moderate-to-severe activity, CAS ≥3, NOSPECS ≥4 and duration under 3 months were recorded for donors with ophthalmopathy. Patients were diagnosed from clinical symptoms, serum thyroxine, TRAb, thyroid ultrasound and orbital computed tomography. Deletions cut 1 base from V and 0 bases from J, with 7 bases between. Germline V gives CDR1 SQVTM, CDR2 ANQGSEA. The CDR3 totals 14 residues.

The clonotype originates from a young woman with Graves' ophthalmopathy. V and J are TRBV29-1 and TRBJ1-3; D remains ambiguous. Sequencing was carried out using peripheral blood. CDR3 nucleotides: TGCAGCGTTGAAGGACACCTCTCTGGAAACACCATATATTTT. This translates into CSVEGHLSGNTIYF. The whole variable domain, remainder taken from reference TRBV29-1 and TRBJ1-3, is SAVISQKPSRDICQRGTSLTIQCQVDSQVTMMFWYRQQPGQSLTLIATANQGSEATYESGFVIDKFPISRPNLTFSTLTVSNMSPEDSSIYLCSVEGHLSGNTIYFGEGSWLTVV.